These 2 T cell receptor beta chains were all obtained from the same sample, sequenced in a study of cytomegalovirus exposure and HLA in healthy donors. PCR was performed using 60 Vbeta and 13 Jbeta primers. TCRdb's table, derived via immunoSEQ multiplex PCR, lists solely in-frame clones and lacks some. The table lists approximately 120,000 clones, less than 85% of them singletons. Sequenced input: PBMCs. The receptors shown here come from a man aged 18 to 30 in good health and CMV-seropositive.

The V gene is TRBV15, the J gene TRBJ1-4; D call uncertain. V was cut by 0 bases and J by 14 bases, with 19 bases left in between. Germline CDR1 and CDR2: LNHNV and YYDKDF (reference sequence). The CDR3 is made up of 15 amino acids. CDR3 in DNA: TGTGCCACCAGCAGAGATAAGGCGGCCGCCGTAATGCTGTTTTTT. Translating it yields CATSRDKAAAVMLFF.

This sequence joins TRBV13 and TRBJ1-2; TRBD1 matches 7 bases. The junction had 6 bases not matched to a gene; V was cut back by 4 bases and J by 4 bases. The germline V gene encodes CDR1 PRHDT and CDR2 FYEKMQ (reference sequence). The CDR3 runs 14 residues. The CDR3 DNA is TGTGCCAGCAGCTCCCGGGACAGCTTCTATGGCTACACCTTC. Its translation is CASSSRDSFYGYTF. Looking up the rest from reference TRBV13 and TRBJ1-2 gives the full variable domain: AAGVIQSPRHLIKEKRETATLKCYPIPRHDTVYWYQQGPGQDPQFLISFYEKMQSDKGSIPDRFSAQQFSDYHSELNMSSLELGDSALYFCASSSRDSFYGYTFGSGTRLTVV.